This TCR beta chain appears in the sequencing data of a study of shared clonotypes between healthy human individuals (TCRdb year 2020). Regarding the study in general: The cohort included three men and two women between 18 and 49 years of age. Per donor, three plates each were used for CD4 naive and CD4 memory, two for CD8 naive, and one for CD8 memory. The study deeply sequenced blood TCR repertoires of about five healthy adults to estimate repertoire size and the extent of clonotype sharing between individuals. Per donor, leukapheresis produced somewhere between about 0.94 and 10 billion PBMCs. To increase sequencing depth and limit assay-specific biases, TCR repertoire library preparation and sequencing were carried out by different laboratories using diverse techniques.

Using the deep immunoSEQ assay, TCR CDR3 regions were amplified from genomic DNA by multiplex PCR. For each cell subset, the extracted genomic DNA was distributed evenly across all wells of several immunoSEQ 96-well plates, and each plate served as one replicate. For sorted subsets, each replicate PCR was loaded with 200 ng genomic DNA, equivalent to 25,000 to 35,000 T cell genomes. The purified libraries were quantified using a Qubit 3.0 fluorometer, sized with a Bioanalyzer 2100, and then quantified again using the KAPA Library Quantification kit. Every immunoSEQ 96-well plate was sequenced on a separate single-read 150-cycle Illumina NextSeq 550 flow cell. In the original analysis: Because only junctional sequences without quality scores were contained in the immunoSEQ output, filtering matching that applied to full-length reads could not be performed. Sequences were annotated with PyIR, a Python wrapper for IgBLAST v1.9, and V/J genes and CDR3 were assigned using IMGT germline references. Any read was removed if the V/J assignment was weak (E-value above 1e-6), the CDR3 was missing, or the read contained stop codons, out-of-frame junctions, or ambiguous translated residues. A V3J clonotype was defined by an identical inferred V gene, J gene, and CDR3 amino acid sequence. Percentage overlap between repertoires was calculated by dividing the number of shared unique clonotypes by the size of the smaller repertoire. Three approaches were used to assess repertoire richness: RTK rarefaction, the Chao1 estimator, and Recon v2.1 estimates of unobserved clonotypes. Generation probabilities for all TCRbeta clonotypes obtained by the gDNA method from a few donors were computed using OLGA. TCRdb took over this immuneACCESS table, retaining in-frame rearrangements with V and J assigned. Such tables are incomplete; in checked studies, under half of the missing clones stem from an unresolved V gene, and the remainder is unexplained. The V and J calls and the clone size are those of that table, but D and trimming were determined from the DNA. The sample includes hundreds of thousands of clones, with almost 97% observed a single time. The ten largest make up about 0.057% of the sample.

Healthy HIV-negative adults with no recently reported acute infections or vaccinations were included as donors. Only Caucasian adults living in Nashville, Tennessee, USA were represented among the donors. Magnetic negative selection was used to enrich CD4+ T cells, after which naive cells were positively selected on CD45RA and the negative fraction became the memory subset. Blood was obtained by leukapheresis, after which PBMCs were separated by Ficoll-Histopaque density gradient centrifugation and cryopreserved in liquid nitrogen vapor phase. Analytical flow cytometry was used to check the purity and quantity of each magnetically sorted T cell population. Genomic DNA was isolated from every sorted fraction and measured by UV absorbance on a Nanodrop 2000c. V sheds 4 bases and J sheds 3 bases, leaving 16 bases between their ends. From its cysteine to its phenylalanine, the CDR3 spans 15 amino acids. The sequence is cut down to CDR3 DNA, 45 bases in frame from base 1. The germline V gene supplies CDR1 SGHAT and CDR2 FQNNGV.

The study at large found these results: Based on pairwise subsampling, the degree of clonotype sharing among donors was expected to be affected by sequencing depth. Only blood was sampled, and tissue TCR repertoires likely differ from those in blood. Rarefaction of sorted-subset datasets indicated incomplete sequencing despite the large sequencing depth. When several donors were compared, the shared fraction of clonotypes was around 4.6% for naive CD4, less than 4% for naive CD8, more than 2% for memory CD4, and approximately 0.4% for memory CD8. Larger estimated clonotype richness was generally found for naive subsets than for memory subsets. Higher generation probabilities were observed for clonotypes shared by all four sorted-subset donors than for non-shared clonotypes. Because the study included a small number of donors, the genetic and exposure-history diversity represented was limited.

As to this clone: The antigen it binds to is not known. Within one base of it there is no much larger clone, and no base qualities were kept.

Sequenced material: naive CD4+ T cells sorted from blood. What the cell subset or site label conveys for this sample: CD45RA+ positively selected. The sequence is built from TRBV11-2 and TRBJ2-7; the D segment could be TRBD2, given 6 matching bases. The receptor was derived from a woman in her twenties or thirties in good health. This receptor has the CDR3 CASSSGTSSFYEQYF. The nucleotides are TGTGCCAGCAGCTCCGGGACTTCATCTTTCTACGAGCAGTACTTC.